The clone carrying this TCR beta chain has only a few counts. Antigen: not known. The source material, RNA transcripts, was used to amplify TCR beta CDR3 regions. First-round RT-PCR with HTBI primers amplified the TCR CDR3 region. Via MiXCR, TCRdb re-called the multiplex PCR reads, giving one row per CDR3 protein. The table includes 500,000 to 750,000 distinct CDR3 sequences, less than 20% detected once. This record comes from a study of T cells in Graves' hyperthyroidism and ophthalmopathy. Study-wide findings and caveats: The model anticipated ophthalmopathy a median about six months pre-onset.

Trimming took 5 bases from V and 11 from J; bases not matched to a gene: 9. From germline, CDR1 is MNHNS and CDR2 SASEGT. This CDR3 has 13 amino acids. This TCR derives from a woman aged 25 to 39 with Graves' hyperthyroidism. Sequenced input: blood. J is TRBJ2-1 and V is TRBV6-1, with 7 bases aligning to TRBD2. CDR3 region: CASSPSGGSQQFF. CDR3 sequence (DNA): TGTGCCAGCAGTCCTTCGGGCGGGAGTCAGCAGTTCTTC.